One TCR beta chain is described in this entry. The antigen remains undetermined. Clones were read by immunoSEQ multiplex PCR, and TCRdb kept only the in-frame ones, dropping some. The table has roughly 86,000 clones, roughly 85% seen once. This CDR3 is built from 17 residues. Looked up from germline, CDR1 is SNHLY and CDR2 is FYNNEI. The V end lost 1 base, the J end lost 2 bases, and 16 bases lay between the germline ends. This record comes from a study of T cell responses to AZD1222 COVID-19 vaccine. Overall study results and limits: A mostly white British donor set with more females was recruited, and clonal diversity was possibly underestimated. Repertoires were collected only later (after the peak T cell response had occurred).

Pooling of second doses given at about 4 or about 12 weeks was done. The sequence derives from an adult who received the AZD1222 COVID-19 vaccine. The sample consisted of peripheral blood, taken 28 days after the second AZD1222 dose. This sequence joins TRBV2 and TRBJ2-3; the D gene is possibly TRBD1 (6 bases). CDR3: CASSEEEGTPTTDTQYF. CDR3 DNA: TGTGCCAGCAGTGAAGAAGAGGGGACACCTACCACAGATACGCAGTATTTT. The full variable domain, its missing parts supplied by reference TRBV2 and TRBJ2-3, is EPEVTQTPSHQVTQMGQEVILRCVPISNHLYFYWYRQILGQKVEFLVSFYNNEISEKSEIFDDQFSVERPDGSNFTLKIRSTKLEDSAMYFCASSEEEGTPTTDTQYFGPGTRLTVL.